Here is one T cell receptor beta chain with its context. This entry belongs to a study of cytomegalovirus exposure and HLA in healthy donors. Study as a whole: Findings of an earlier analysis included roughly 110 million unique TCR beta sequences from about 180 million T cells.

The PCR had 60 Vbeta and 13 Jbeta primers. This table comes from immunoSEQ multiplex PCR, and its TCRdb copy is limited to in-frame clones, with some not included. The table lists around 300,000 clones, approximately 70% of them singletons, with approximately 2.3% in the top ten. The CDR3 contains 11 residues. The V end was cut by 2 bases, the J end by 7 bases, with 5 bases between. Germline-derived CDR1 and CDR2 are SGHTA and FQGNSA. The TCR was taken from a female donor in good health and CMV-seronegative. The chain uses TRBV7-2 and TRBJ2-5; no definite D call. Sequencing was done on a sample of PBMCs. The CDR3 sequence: CASSLTGTQYF. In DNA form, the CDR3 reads TGTGCCAGCAGCTTAACGGGGACCCAGTACTTC.